The clone carrying this T cell receptor (beta chain) was seen only a few times. Its antigen is still unknown. Only in-frame clones appear in the TCRdb table, and some are missing; sequencing was by immunoSEQ multiplex PCR. The table lists several thousand clones, 27% of them singletons. Germline V lookup: CDR1 LNHDA, CDR2 SQIVND (reference sequence). This CDR3 is built from 17 residues. V lost 5 bases and J lost 6; bases outside the gene matches: 12. Sequencing of dividing CFSE-low cells from the MLR defined alloreactive TCRbeta sequences. This sample was included in a study of T cell clones after liver transplantation. Study context: Apart from three HCV-positive recipients, transplants were for non-autoimmune, non-viral reasons.

Sequencing was done on a sample of CD4+ T cells from cultured PBMCs. This TCR was recovered from a human patient who received a liver transplant. Some of the T cells might come from the graft donor. The chain uses TRBV19 and TRBJ2-3; 12 nucleotides line up with TRBD2. The CDR3 here is CASSFNRLAGVTDTQYF. CDR3 nucleotide sequence: TGTGCCAGTAGTTTCAACCGACTAGCGGGGGTTACGGATACGCAGTATTTT.